The TCR beta chain described here comes from a study of CD8 T cells in ankylosing spondylitis. The study's findings and limits: Seemingly distinctive of ankylosing spondylitis blood was a TCR beta motif formed by eight highly homologous variants.

TCRdb re-analysed the 5' RACE reads in MiXCR, keeping a single row per CDR3 protein. Among about 390,000 distinct CDR3 sequences, approximately 20% were seen once, and the ten largest hold 16%. As to this clonotype: Its antigen is undetermined.

The receptor's source is a male donor with ankylosing spondylitis. The sample consisted of blood, either unsorted or a sorted T cell fraction (not recorded which).

For the CDR3, the DNA is TGTGCCAGCAGCTTAACAGGCAGACAGAACACTGAAGCTTTCTTT. Its translation: CASSLTGRQNTEAFF. The rearrangement joins TRBV7-3 to TRBJ1-1; unclear D gene. Germline CDR1 and CDR2: SGHTA and FQGTGA. The germline V and J ends were trimmed by 0 bases and 1 base, with 9 bases remaining between them. This CDR3 is built from 15 residues.